This T cell receptor beta chain comes out of a study of cytomegalovirus exposure and HLA in healthy donors. The CDR3 loop spans 14 amino acids. Germline CDR1 is MNHEY and CDR2 is SVGAGI. J was trimmed by 2 bases and V by 5 bases; bases with no gene match: 5. Amplification used 60 Vbeta primers and 13 Jbeta primers. Generated by immunoSEQ multiplex PCR, the TCRdb table keeps only in-frame clones and is missing some. The data hold about 140,000 clones, with around 75% observed a single time. The chain recombines TRBV6-5 with TRBJ1-2, with TRBD1 identical over 7 bases. This TCR was sampled from a woman aged 25 to 45 in good health and CMV-seronegative. The sequenced sample consisted of PBMCs. The DNA of the CDR3 is TGTGCCAGCAGTCGAACAGGGGTCAACTATGGCTACACCTTC. It encodes CASSRTGVNYGYTF.